The T cell receptor beta chain described here comes from a study of blood T cell repertoires in COVID-19. The germline CDR1 and CDR2 sequences are MGHRA and YSYEKL. This CDR3 comprises 16 residues. Between the trimmed V and J ends, which lost 4 bases and 5 bases, there was a span of 20 bases. Here immunoSEQ multiplex PCR was the method, and the copy in TCRdb shows in-frame clones only, minus some. Of approximately 400,000 clones in the sample, about 91% were seen once. This clonotype originated in a woman aged 45-59 years with COVID-19, enrolled during active disease. The source material was peripheral blood. This chain uses TRBV4-1 with TRBJ1-1, with D possibly TRBD1 on 6 matching bases. The CDR3 reads CASSRGQGGRETEAFF. In DNA form, the CDR3 reads TGCGCCAGCAGCCGGGGACAAGGTGGCAGGGAGACTGAAGCTTTCTTT.